The entry below describes one T cell receptor beta chain. The antigen remains undetermined. Using immunoSEQ multiplex PCR, the repertoire was profiled, and TCRdb retains in-frame clones only, with some absent. The table shows roughly 40,000 clones, with roughly 90% occurring only once. Sequencing of unstimulated naive, memory, effector memory and TEMRA subsets was performed in a few donor pairs. This record belongs to a study of siplizumab effects on memory and regulatory T cells. Whole-study findings and limits: An assignable phenotype, naive or memory, was missing from roughly 76-95% of proliferating CD4+ or CD8+ clones. Whether the proliferating Tregs (from siplizumab cultures) were suppressive was not confirmed. It seemed that naive T cells were more diverse than memory cells and were major contributors to the alloresponse.

Trimming at V came to 5 bases and at J to 15 bases, leaving 16 bases not matched to a gene. Germline CDR1 reads SGHAT; CDR2 reads FQNNGV. The CDR3 is 14 amino acids. The chain carries TRBV11-2 and TRBJ2-1, with TRBD1 matching 7 bases. Material for sequencing was naive CD4+ T cells sorted from blood. The clonotype was recovered from a human donor in good health. The CDR3 DNA is TGTGCCAGCAGCCTGGGGACGGGACAGTTACGTAGGTTCTTC. Translation gives CASSLGTGQLRRFF.